Presented here are 22 T cell receptor beta chains from one specimen sequenced in a study of cytomegalovirus exposure and HLA in healthy donors. Assay used: immunoSEQ multiplex PCR; TCRdb lists only in-frame clones, some missing. The repertoire holds about 200,000 clones, 85% to 90% seen once, with 2.5% to 3.5% in the top ten. The sample comprised PBMCs. The source is a woman between 18 and 29 years old in good health and CMV-seronegative.

A remark on this clone: The germline gene is not matched at one end of the junction; a read error may be the cause. The V gene is TRBV11-1, the J gene TRBJ1-2; no reliable D call. CDR1 is SGHAT and CDR2 is FQDESV in the germline V gene (reference sequence). This CDR3 has 14 residues. The CDR3 reads CASSIVRGNHGYTF. The CDR3 region has the DNA TGTGCCAGCAGCATCGTTCGCGGTAACCATGGCTACACCTTC.

CDR3 region: CASSLRKGETQYF. The CDR3, as DNA: TGTGCCAGCAGCCTACGGAAGGGGGAGACCCAGTACTTC. The rearrangement joins TRBV7-6 to TRBJ2-5, with D possibly TRBD1 on 5 matching bases. Germline-derived CDR1 and CDR2 are SGHVS and FNYEAQ. Trimming cost V 5 bases and J 5 bases, with 12 bases left between them. The CDR3 is 13 amino acids.

This rearrangement joins TRBV7-2 to TRBJ2-7, with D maybe TRBD1 (5 bases). This CDR3 region has 17 residues. The V and J ends lost 1 base and 3 bases respectively, with 19 bases between them. Germline assignment: CDR1 SGHTA and CDR2 FQGNSA. CDR3 residues: CASSLGRATFIIYEQYF. CDR3 nucleotides: TGTGCCAGCAGCTTAGGCAGGGCAACCTTTATAATCTACGAGCAGTACTTC.

This clone was recorded once. V gene TRBV6-5 combines with J gene TRBJ1-2, with no clear D. The V end was cut by 5 bases, the J end by 3 bases, with 16 bases between. Germline values: CDR1 MNHEY, CDR2 SVGAGI. The CDR3 is made up of 15 amino acids. The CDR3 is CASSQVRQSYYGYTF. For the CDR3, the DNA is TGTGCCAGCAGTCAGGTCCGGCAGAGTTACTATGGCTACACCTTC.

This clone was observed a single time. The chain uses TRBV7-3 and TRBJ2-2; possibly TRBD2 for D (6 bases). Germline CDR1 reads SGHTA; CDR2 reads FQGTGA. CDR3 size: 16 residues. V was pared by 3 bases and J by 5 bases, with 16 bases between. CDR3 sequence: CASSLSGAPVTGELFF. CDR3 nucleotides: TGTGCCAGCAGCTTGTCGGGAGCCCCGGTTACCGGGGAGCTGTTTTTT.

This chain's CDR3 is CASSHIKNGELFF. The CDR3 nucleotides are TGTGCCAGCAGCCACATTAAAAACGGGGAGCTGTTTTTT. This rearrangement joins TRBV27 to TRBJ2-2, with D unresolved. The germline CDR1 and CDR2 sequences are MNHEY and SMNVEV (reference sequence). The CDR3 has 13 residues. V was clipped by 6 bases and J by 7 bases, with 12 bases between them.

V gene TRBV11-1 combines with J gene TRBJ2-3, with 9 bases aligning to TRBD2. Germline CDR1 reads SGHAT; CDR2 reads FQDESV (reference sequence). J was trimmed by 2 bases and V by 1 base; bases with no gene match: 4. The CDR3 length is 16 residues. DNA of the CDR3: TGTGCCAGCAGCTTAGTGACTAGCGGATTCACAGATACGCAGTATTTT. Translation: CASSLVTSGFTDTQYF.

This clone has only one observation. This chain joins TRBV5-1 and TRBJ1-2; D unclear. Germline-derived CDR1 and CDR2 are SGHRS and YFSETQ. Trimming took off 2 bases at V and 2 bases at J, with 10 bases between the two ends. CDR3 length: 14 amino acids. The CDR3 protein is CASSFFGDNYGYTF. The CDR3 DNA follows: TGCGCCAGCAGCTTCTTCGGAGACAACTATGGCTACACCTTC.

The rearrangement links TRBV29-1 to TRBJ2-1, with 10 bases matching TRBD2. The CDR3 consists of 16 residues. CDR1 is SQVTM, CDR2 ANQGSEA, per germline. The trim removed 1 base at V and 2 bases at J, leaving 5 bases unmatched. CDR3 residues: CSVEGRTSGAYNEQFF. The CDR3 DNA reads TGCAGCGTTGAAGGTCGTACTAGCGGGGCCTACAATGAGCAGTTCTTC.

This chain uses TRBV5-1 with TRBJ2-7; 7 bases are shared with TRBD1. The CDR3 consists of 16 residues. Germline trimming cut 0 bases from V and 5 bases from J; bases unmatched to any gene: 11. Germline CDR1 reads SGHRS; CDR2 reads YFSETQ. CDR3 protein: CASSLEVGVGGNEQYF. The DNA of the CDR3 is TGCGCCAGCAGCTTGGAGGTCGGGGTAGGGGGCAACGAGCAGTACTTC. The full variable domain, in which reference TRBV5-1 and TRBJ2-7 provide the parts outside the CDR3, is KAGVTQTPRYLIKTRGQQVTLSCSPISGHRSVSWYQQTPGQGLQFLFEYFSETQRNKGNFPGRFSGRQFSNSRSEMNVSTLELGDSALYLCASSLEVGVGGNEQYFGPGTRLTVT.

The rearrangement uses TRBV28 and TRBJ1-1; D remains ambiguous. V was shortened by 6 bases and J by 10 bases, with 15 bases between the two germline ends. The CDR3 loop spans 12 amino acids. Germline V gives CDR1 MDHEN, CDR2 SYDVKM. CDR3 sequence: CASSPLTMGAFF. As DNA, the CDR3 is TGTGCCAGCAGCCCCCTTACTATGGGAGCTTTCTTT.

The rearrangement uses TRBV19 and TRBJ1-4; 9 bases match TRBD1. CDR3 length: 13 amino acids. J was trimmed by 8 bases and V by 6 bases; bases with no gene match: 4. Germline CDR1 is LNHDA and CDR2 is SQIVND (reference sequence). CDR3 nucleotide sequence: TGTGCCAGTAGGGACAGGGGAGTCGAAAAACTGTTTTTT. It translates to CASRDRGVEKLFF. The full variable domain, in which reference TRBV19 and TRBJ1-4 provide the parts outside the CDR3, is DGGITQSPKYLFRKEGQNVTLSCEQNLNHDAMYWYRQDPGQGLRLIYYSQIVNDFQKGDIAEGYSVSREKKESFPLTVTSAQKNPTAFYLCASRDRGVEKLFFGSGTQLSVL.

The V call is TRBV5-3, the J call TRBJ2-7, with TRBD2 matching over 7 bases. TRBV5-3 is given ORF status, its function remaining uncertain. The ends lost 2 bases at V and 2 bases at J; junction bases unmatched: 4. The CDR3 contains 14 residues. The CDR3 DNA is TGTGCCAGAAGCTTCAGCCTAGCGGCCTACGAGCAGTACTTC. Translating gives CARSFSLAAYEQYF.

On this clone itself: The sample contains more than one DNA sequence encoding this CDR3. The gene calls are TRBV28 and TRBJ2-7; D is unresolved. The germline CDR1 and CDR2 sequences are MDHEN and SYDVKM. This CDR3 comprises 14 residues. Trimming pared 5 bases from V and 0 bases from J, leaving 11 bases between. The CDR3 DNA sequence: TGTGCCAGCAGTCCAGGCTTGAGCTCCTACGAGCAGTACTTC. It translates to CASSPGLSSYEQYF.

V is TRBV18 and J is TRBJ1-1; the D is unclear. Germline values: CDR1 KGHSH, CDR2 LQKENI. Trimming shortened V by 2 bases and J by 0 bases, and 13 bases separated the two germline ends. The CDR3 contains 16 residues. CDR3 nucleotide sequence: TGTGCCAGCTCACCAGATGGCAGACTTTTGAACACTGAAGCTTTCTTT. Protein sequence: CASSPDGRLLNTEAFF.

The chain recombines TRBV30 with TRBJ1-1; D gene ambiguous. There are 13 residues in the CDR3. V was cut by 2 bases and J by 0 bases, with 7 bases left in between. CDR1 and CDR2 (germline): GTSNPN, SVGIG (reference sequence). In DNA form, the CDR3 reads TGTGCCTGGAGTTTACCAGTGAACACTGAAGCTTTCTTT. This translates into CAWSLPVNTEAFF.

This chain connects TRBV6-5 to TRBJ1-4, with 8 positions matching TRBD1. V was pared by 0 bases and J by 8 bases, with 5 bases of the junction left unmatched. Germline V gene sequence: CDR1 MNHEY, CDR2 SVGAGI. The CDR3 covers 15 residues. CDR3 coding DNA: TGTGCCAGCAGTTACTCGACAGGGGATGTGGAAAAACTGTTTTTT. Protein: CASSYSTGDVEKLFF.

The chain couples TRBV5-1 to TRBJ2-5; D unclear. Germline V gene lookup returns CDR1 SGHRS and CDR2 YFSETQ. Trimming shortened V by 5 bases and J by 4 bases, and 15 bases separated the two germline ends. This CDR3 region has 14 residues. In DNA form, the CDR3 reads TGCGCCAGCAGGAGACGGGTGGCCCCAGAGACCCAGTACTTC. Amino acids: CASRRRVAPETQYF.

The V and J genes are TRBV5-1 and TRBJ2-5; 12 bases are shared with TRBD1. V gave up 0 bases and J gave up 4 bases; unmatched junction bases: 4. The CDR3 runs to 16 residues. Germline V CDR1 and CDR2: SGHRS, YFSETQ. The chain's CDR3 is CASSLASGQGAETQYF. CDR3 DNA sequence: TGCGCCAGCAGCTTGGCTTCGGGACAGGGGGCAGAGACCCAGTACTTC.

The chain couples TRBV7-3 to TRBJ2-3, with 13 bases identical to TRBD2. Germline trimming cut 2 bases from V and 6 bases from J; bases unmatched to any gene: 5. The CDR3 loop spans 16 amino acids. Germline V gene lookup returns CDR1 SGHTA and CDR2 FQGTGA. The CDR3 reads CASSLGLAGVADTQYF. CDR3 nucleotides: TGTGCCAGCAGCTTAGGACTAGCGGGGGTGGCCGATACGCAGTATTTT.

The rearrangement links TRBV4-1 to TRBJ2-1; 8 bases agree with TRBD1. The CDR3 is 16 amino acids. Germline V gene lookup returns CDR1 MGHRA and CDR2 YSYEKL. The V segment lost 4 bases and the J segment 5 bases; nucleotides outside the gene matches: 10. CDR3: CASSLRGDRSHNEQFF. DNA for the CDR3: TGCGCCAGCAGCCTCCGAGGGGACAGGAGCCACAATGAGCAGTTCTTC.

The rearrangement joins TRBV30 to TRBJ2-2; the D gene is possibly TRBD1 (5 bases). The CDR3 consists of 13 residues. Germline-derived CDR1 and CDR2 are GTSNPN and SVGIG (reference sequence). Deletions cut 0 bases from V and 8 bases from J, with 10 bases between. The CDR3 nucleotides are TGTGCCTGGAGTGTACAGGCGGCTGGGGAGCTGTTTTTT. It codes for CAWSVQAAGELFF.